Following are 5 T cell receptor beta chains from one sample sequenced in a study of T cells in Graves' hyperthyroidism and ophthalmopathy. It was RNA transcripts that yielded the amplified TCR beta CDR3 regions. HTBI primers were the set used in a first-round RT-PCR of the TCR CDR3. Via MiXCR, TCRdb re-called the multiplex PCR reads, giving one row per CDR3 protein. Of 370,000 or so distinct CDR3 sequences listed, roughly 12% are singletons. Sample: blood. These TCRs come from a man aged 30 to 39 with Graves' hyperthyroidism that later progressed to Graves' ophthalmopathy.

Note on this clonotype: A much larger clone sits a single nucleotide away, making a read error possible. A read error is likely, as this CDR3 ends without the conserved phenylalanine or tryptophan. No DNA is shown, since the ends of the CDR3 on it are uncertain; the CDR3 is the one TCRdb lists. The chain couples TRBV7-9 to TRBJ1-5; TRBD1 was called by the table and not checked on the DNA. The CDR3 numbers 15 amino acids, ends counted. Germline V gene sequence: CDR1 SEHNR, CDR2 FQNEAQ (reference sequence). CDR3 protein: CASSLTGLGNQPQLS.

This clonotype was counted many times. The rearrangement links TRBV6-5 to TRBJ2-7; no definite D call. The CDR3 runs to 15 residues. Germline-derived CDR1 and CDR2 are MNHEY and SVGAGI. Trimming removed 0 bases at V and 7 bases at J, with 16 bases between. The CDR3 reads CASSYSGRDWYEQYF. In DNA, the CDR3 is TGTGCCAGCAGTTACTCGGGTAGGGATTGGTATGAGCAGTACTTC.

The sample holds many counts of this clonotype. V and J are TRBV24-1 and TRBJ1-5; D remains unclear. V lost 2 bases and J 0 bases, leaving 4 bases between the germline ends. Germline V gene lookup returns CDR1 KGHDR and CDR2 SFDVKD. This CDR3 spans 14 amino acids. The DNA of the CDR3 is TGTGCCACCAGTGATTGGGCTAGCAATCAGCCCCAGCATTTT. Translation gives CATSDWASNQPQHF.

This clonotype has a count of ten or more. This chain joins TRBV6-1 and TRBJ2-7; 9 bases agree with TRBD1. Per the germline V gene, CDR1 is MNHNS and CDR2 is SASEGT. CDR3 length equals 13 residues. After removal of 5 bases from V and 7 bases from J, the junction contained 6 bases not matched to a gene. DNA for the CDR3: TGTGCCAGCAGTCAACAGGGGGCGCGGGAGCAGTACTTC. Translation gives CASSQQGAREQYF.

This clonotype was seen repeatedly, ten times or more. This rearrangement joins TRBV28 to TRBJ2-3; D remains unclear. Trimming left V 6 bases short and J 4 bases short, with 17 bases between. CDR3 length: 15 amino acids. Germline V gene lookup returns CDR1 MDHEN and CDR2 SYDVKM. The CDR3 bases are TGTGCCAGCAGAACCGAAGAGGTCCCTCCAGATACGCAGTATTTT. Translated: CASRTEEVPPDTQYF.